This T cell receptor beta chain comes out of a study of T cells in Graves' hyperthyroidism and ophthalmopathy (dated by TCRdb to between 2018 and 2020). For the study in its entirety: Peripheral blood was sampled at the time of initial diagnosis, prior to any treatment. Prospective prediction of ophthalmopathy was tested in an independent validation cohort consisting of roughly 19 hyperthyroidism patients and some 16 patients who later progressed to ophthalmopathy. The paper reports TCR Vbeta CDR3 sequencing of about 140 peripheral blood samples: fewer than 50 ophthalmopathy, fewer than 85 hyperthyroidism and 17 progressor patients. Thyroid tissue and blood T-cell repertoires from six Graves' hyperthyroidism patients were also compared in the study. After blood sampling, hyperthyroidism patients were treated with methimazole at a starting dose of 30 mg daily, and ophthalmopathy patients were treated with high-dose intravenous methylprednisolone. For training and testing, the 100 or so patients in the discovery cohort were randomly divided in a 7:3 ratio. To identify distinguishing TCR V-J signatures, a discovery cohort of some 100 patients was used, comprising 43 with Graves' ophthalmopathy and some 57 with stable Graves' hyperthyroidism. Overall study results and their limits: Most expanded thyroid clonotypes (frequency above 0.001) were also detected in blood, a finding suggesting that blood repertoires may reflect thyroid immune responses. In validation, progression to ophthalmopathy was predicted by the model with 70.59% sensitivity and roughly 76% specificity, a median of approximately 6.5 months before onset. No statistical method was used to fix the sample size in advance, and group allocation was not hidden from the investigators. A model built on a 13 V-J signature distinguished ophthalmopathy from stable hyperthyroidism, reaching roughly 88% sensitivity and around 81% specificity in cross-validation and 80%/75% in testing.

Hyperthyroidism patients were newly diagnosed, had a disease duration of under 2 months, and were aged 18 to 65 years. Patients with uncontrolled infections, other autoimmune diseases, pregnancy or lactation were excluded. Diagnoses were established on the basis of clinical symptoms, serum thyroxine and TRAb, thyroid ultrasound, and orbital computed tomography. Blood from progressor patients was collected at the time of first diagnosis with hyperthyroidism, before any ophthalmopathy symptoms had appeared. Ficoll-Paque density gradient centrifugation was used to isolate PBMCs from approximately 10 ml of fresh peripheral blood. Patients classed as progressors first received a Graves' hyperthyroidism diagnosis and then went on to develop ophthalmopathy during follow-up. Total RNA was extracted using Trizol reagent, and RNA quality was assessed on an Agilent 2100 Bioanalyzer. The TCR beta CDR3 regions were amplified from RNA transcripts. The first round of RT-PCR for the TCR CDR3 was performed with the HTBI primer set and the Qiagen OneStep RT-PCR kit. The libraries were constructed in a second round of multiplex PCR and then size-selected and purified. Paired-end sequencing of the libraries was performed with 100 bp reads on an Illumina HiSeq2000. The study's own analysis went as follows. Raw data were processed with SOAPnuke, discarding reads with adapters, uncalled bases, mean Phred below 15, or no exact constant-primer or identifier match. COPE v1.2.5 was used to merge high-quality paired reads, and clonotypes were defined as unique nucleotide sequences. Clonotypes were aligned to IMGT TRBV, TRBD and TRBJ reference segments using MiTCR v1.1. Only V-J combinations with frequency above 0.0001, covering roughly 99% of repertoires, were analysed. The TCS score was defined as F50 (clonal expansion) divided by E x V (chaos), with BLOSUM62-based TCRdist calculated between CDR3 peptides within each V-J. Welch's t-statistics and random forest reduced approximately 520 V-J features to some 14, which were used in a naive Bayes classifier (R e1071). TCRdb ran its own pipeline on the public reads, namely fastp trimming at Q25 and MiXCR clone calling, and kept in-frame beta chains. Each CDR3 protein appears once, grouped with its most common genes and DNA. TCRdb, not the original authors, processed these V and J calls. This sample is represented by 350,000 or so distinct CDR3 sequences; 17% of them were singletons. Clones ranked in the top ten supply almost 35% of the sample.

The table lists this clonotype with many counts. There is no known antigen for this receptor. Base qualities were left out, and no much larger clone turns up one base away. The clonotype comes from a woman aged 25-40 years with Graves' hyperthyroidism that later progressed to Graves' ophthalmopathy. The sequencing input was blood.

The CDR3 has the sequence CASSPRRAGDPYNEQFF. The sequence in DNA is TGTGCCAGCAGTCCCAGAAGAGCGGGAGACCCCTACAATGAGCAGTTCTTC. The rearranged segments are TRBV12-3 or TRBV12-4 and TRBJ2-1; TRBD2 matches 8 bases in the middle. Measured from the cysteine to the phenylalanine, the CDR3 is 17 residues long. Kept here is only the CDR3 DNA, which spans 51 bases and is read in frame from base 1. V is pruned by 5 bases and J by 2 bases, leaving 11 bases of the junction without a gene match.